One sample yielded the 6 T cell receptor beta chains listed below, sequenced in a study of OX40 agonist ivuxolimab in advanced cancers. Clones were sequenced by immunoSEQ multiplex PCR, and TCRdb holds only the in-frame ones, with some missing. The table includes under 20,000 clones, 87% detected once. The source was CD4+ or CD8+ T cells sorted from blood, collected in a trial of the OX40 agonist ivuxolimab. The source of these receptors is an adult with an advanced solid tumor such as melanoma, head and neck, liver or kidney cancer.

CDR3 in amino acids: CASSSDYPSTDTQYF. The CDR3 nucleotides are TGTGCCAGTAGTTCGGACTATCCAAGCACAGATACGCAGTATTTT. This chain links TRBV19 with TRBJ2-3, with D tentatively TRBD2 (6 bases). This CDR3 has 15 amino acids. With 5 bases removed from V and 0 bases from J, the gap between germline ends came to 12 bases. CDR1 and CDR2 from the germline V gene are LNHDA and SQIVND (reference sequence).

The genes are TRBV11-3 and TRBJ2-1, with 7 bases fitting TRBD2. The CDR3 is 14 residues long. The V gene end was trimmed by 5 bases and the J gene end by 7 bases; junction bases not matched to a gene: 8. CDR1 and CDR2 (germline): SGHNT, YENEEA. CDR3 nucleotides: TGTGCCAGCAGCCCCGACCATAGCGGGAATGAGCAGTTCTTC. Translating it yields CASSPDHSGNEQFF.

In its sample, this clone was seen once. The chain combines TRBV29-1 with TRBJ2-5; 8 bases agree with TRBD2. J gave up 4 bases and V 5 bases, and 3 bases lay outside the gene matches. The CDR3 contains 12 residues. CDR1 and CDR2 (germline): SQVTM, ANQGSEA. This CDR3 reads CSVSGRGETQYF. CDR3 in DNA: TGCAGCGTTAGCGGGAGAGGAGAGACCCAGTACTTC.

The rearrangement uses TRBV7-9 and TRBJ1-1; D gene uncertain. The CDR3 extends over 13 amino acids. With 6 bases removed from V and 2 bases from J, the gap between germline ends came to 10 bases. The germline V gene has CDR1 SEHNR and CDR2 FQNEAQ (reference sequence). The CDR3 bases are TGTGCCAGCAGGAAAAACAGAAACACTGAAGCTTTCTTT. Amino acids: CASRKNRNTEAFF.

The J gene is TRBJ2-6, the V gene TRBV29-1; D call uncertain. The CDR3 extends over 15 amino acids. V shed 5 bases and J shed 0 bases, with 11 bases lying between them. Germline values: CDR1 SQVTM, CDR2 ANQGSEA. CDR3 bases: TGCAGCGTTTTCGAACCGGTCTCTGGGGCCAACGTCCTGACTTTC. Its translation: CSVFEPVSGANVLTF. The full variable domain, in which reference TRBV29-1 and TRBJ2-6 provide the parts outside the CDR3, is SAVISQKPSRDICQRGTSLTIQCQVDSQVTMMFWYRQQPGQSLTLIATANQGSEATYESGFVIDKFPISRPNLTFSTLTVSNMSPEDSSIYLCSVFEPVSGANVLTFGAGSRLTVL.

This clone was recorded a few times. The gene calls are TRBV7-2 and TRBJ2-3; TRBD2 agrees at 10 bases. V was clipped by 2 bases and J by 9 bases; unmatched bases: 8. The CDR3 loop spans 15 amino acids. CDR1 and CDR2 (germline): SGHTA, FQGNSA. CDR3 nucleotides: TGTGCCAGCAGCTTAACCTCTAGCGGGAGCCTCACGCAGTATTTT. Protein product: CASSLTSSGSLTQYF.